What follows are 17 T cell receptor beta chains derived from one specimen sequenced in a study of blood T cell repertoires in COVID-19. Assay: immunoSEQ multiplex PCR; the TCRdb copy retains only in-frame clones and omits some. The sample holds fewer than 200,000 clones; about 75% are singletons and the top ten take roughly 8.6%. Sequenced sample: peripheral blood. The receptor set was obtained from a woman aged 50 to 60 with active or convalescent COVID-19.

The chain has TRBV5-5 and TRBJ2-1; the D gene is possibly TRBD1 (7 bases). Germline loops: CDR1 SGHKS, CDR2 YYEKEE (reference sequence). The CDR3 extends over 14 amino acids. The V end lost 0 bases, the J end lost 9 bases, and 13 bases lay between the germline ends. The CDR3 nucleotides are TGTGCCAGCAGCTTGGCACAGGGGACTTTTGAGCAGTTCTTC. Its translation is CASSLAQGTFEQFF.

The CDR3 region is CASRPLTGSSGNTIYF. As DNA, the CDR3 is TGTGCCAGCCGACCCCTGACAGGGTCCTCTGGAAACACCATATATTTT. The V and J genes are TRBV18 and TRBJ1-3, with 7 bases lining up with TRBD1. V gave up 8 bases and J gave up 0 bases; unmatched junction bases: 10. The CDR3 totals 16 residues. Germline V lookup: CDR1 KGHSH, CDR2 LQKENI.

This chain links TRBV29-1 with TRBJ2-1; D not certain. V was shortened by 5 bases and J by 5 bases, with 16 bases between the two germline ends. CDR1 and CDR2 (germline): SQVTM, ANQGSEA. The CDR3 spans 14 residues. The DNA of the CDR3 is TGCAGCGTTCGTTCCTGGCGGATGAACAATGAGCAGTTCTTC. As protein: CSVRSWRMNNEQFF.

There are many counts of this clone. This chain joins TRBV5-4 and TRBJ2-3; a weak D match, TRBD2 (6 bases). This CDR3 contains 14 residues. Trimming removed 4 bases from V and 3 bases from J, with 12 bases in between. CDR1 and CDR2 (germline): SGHNT, YYREEE (reference sequence). This CDR3 is CASSLGGLTDTQYF. The CDR3 DNA reads as TGTGCCAGCAGCCTGGGAGGACTGACAGATACGCAGTATTTT.

Comment on this clone: Distinct nucleotide sequences in the sample also encode this CDR3. The gene calls are TRBV30 and TRBJ1-6; no reliable D call. The CDR3 has 13 amino acids. Trimming removed 0 bases from V and 4 bases from J, with 4 bases in between. The germline gives CDR1 GTSNPN, CDR2 SVGIG (reference sequence). This chain's CDR3 is CAWSVQYNSPLHF. The DNA for the CDR3 is TGTGCCTGGAGTGTGCAGTATAATTCACCCCTCCACTTT.

The chain is built from TRBV29-1 and TRBJ2-1; TRBD2 might be the D (6 bases). The CDR3 extends over 14 amino acids. With 7 bases removed from V and 2 bases from J, the gap between germline ends came to 15 bases. Germline CDR1 reads SQVTM; CDR2 reads ANQGSEA. CDR3 sequence: CSAERVGAYNEQFF. CDR3 nucleotides: TGCAGCGCCGAGCGGGTTGGTGCCTACAATGAGCAGTTCTTC.

The chain has TRBV2 and TRBJ1-6, with a weak D call TRBD1 (5 bases). Trimming left V 4 bases short and J 10 bases short, with 14 bases between. The CDR3 runs to 14 residues. CDR1 SNHLY and CDR2 FYNNEI come from the germline V gene. The CDR3 bases are TGTGCCAGCAGTGTAGACGGGAGGGACTCACCCCTCCACTTT. It yields the protein CASSVDGRDSPLHF.

V and J are TRBV21-1 and TRBJ2-1; the table's D call, TRBD2, was not checked against the DNA. TRBV21-1 counts as a pseudogene. This CDR3 region has 17 residues. CDR3 loop: CASSKVGWRLAYNEQFF. CDR3 DNA sequence: TGTGCCAGCAGCAAAGTTGGTTGGAGGCTGGCATACAATGAGCAGTTCTTC.

The chain joins TRBV7-2 to TRBJ2-3; 9 nucleotides line up with TRBD1. This CDR3 comprises 19 residues. V was pared by 2 bases and J by 5 bases, with 17 bases of the junction left unmatched. Per the germline V gene, CDR1 is SGHTA and CDR2 is FQGNSA. The DNA of the CDR3 is TGTGCCAGCAGCTTAAATTTCTTCGGTGGGACAGGGCATGAAGATACGCAGTATTTT. This codes for CASSLNFFGGTGHEDTQYF.

The chain uses TRBV28 and TRBJ1-3, with TRBD1 as a possible D gene (6 bases). V lost 5 bases, J lost 0 bases, and 14 bases lay in between. Germline CDR1 is MDHEN and CDR2 is SYDVKM. This CDR3 has 16 residues. CDR3 in DNA: TGTGCCAGCAGTCCCCTCAGGACAGACTCTGGAAACACCATATATTTT. Residues: CASSPLRTDSGNTIYF.

This clone came up a few times. The rearrangement joins TRBV19 to TRBJ1-1; tentative D call: TRBD1 (5 bases). The CDR3 is made up of 14 amino acids. Deletions cut 3 bases from V and 10 bases from J, with 18 bases between. Per germline, CDR1 LNHDA and CDR2 SQIVND (reference sequence). Here the CDR3 DNA reads TGTGCCAGTAGTATGGTCCAGGGCCTTACCGGAGCTTTCTTT. It specifies CASSMVQGLTGAFF.

This clone was seen many times. The chain is built from TRBV30 and TRBJ2-7; D uncertain. The CDR3 is 12 residues long. Germline V gene data show CDR1 as GTSNPN and CDR2 as SVGIG (reference sequence). Trimming removed 0 bases from V and 3 bases from J, with 6 bases in between. CDR3 protein: CAWSVSVYEQYF. The CDR3 DNA reads TGTGCCTGGAGTGTATCAGTCTACGAGCAGTACTTC.

This clone was recorded many times. The CDR3 loop reads CASSPGTGTGITGELFF. The CDR3 DNA reads TGTGCCAGCAGCCCGGGGACCGGGACAGGGATAACCGGGGAGCTGTTTTTT. V usage is TRBV5-6 and J usage is TRBJ2-2; TRBD1 aligns across 9 bases. The germline V gene encodes CDR1 SGHDT and CDR2 YYEEEE. With 4 bases clipped from V and 5 bases from J, the junction kept 12 bases outside the gene matches. The CDR3 contains 17 residues.

This rearrangement joins TRBV3-1 (or the pseudogene TRBV3-2) to TRBJ1-3; 7 nucleotides agree with TRBD1. The ends lost 4 bases at V and 0 bases at J; junction bases unmatched: 6. CDR1 and CDR2 (germline): LGHDT, YNNKEL (reference sequence). The CDR3 spans 16 residues. CDR3 in DNA: TGTGCCAGCAGCCTCTCCAGGGGGAGCTCTGGAAACACCATATATTTT. It translates to CASSLSRGSSGNTIYF.

Here the CDR3 reads CASSLGTQNTGELFF. CDR3 DNA: TGCGCCAGCAGCTTGGGGACTCAAAACACCGGGGAGCTGTTTTTT. The chain employs TRBV5-1 and TRBJ2-2, with D perhaps matching TRBD2 (5 bases). Germline values: CDR1 SGHRS, CDR2 YFSETQ. Trimming pared 0 bases from V and 2 bases from J, leaving 8 bases between. This CDR3 region has 15 residues.

The chain is built from TRBV27 and TRBJ2-7, with TRBD1 matching over 7 bases. Germline V CDR1 and CDR2: MNHEY, SMNVEV (reference sequence). The CDR3 totals 13 residues. J lost 6 bases, V lost 2 bases, and 4 bases had no gene match. DNA for the CDR3: TGTGCCAGCAGTTTAAAGGGGGCGCGCGAGCAGTACTTC. Translating gives CASSLKGAREQYF.

V is TRBV15 and J is TRBJ1-4; no clear D gene. The germline V gene has CDR1 LNHNV and CDR2 YYDKDF (reference sequence). The V end was cut by 0 bases, the J end by 5 bases, with 4 bases between. The CDR3 runs 13 residues. The CDR3 DNA is TGTGCCACCAGCAGAGATCTGAATGAAAAACTGTTTTTT. Protein product: CATSRDLNEKLFF.